The rows below give T cell receptor beta chains drawn from one sample of a study of T-cell reconstitution after alpha-beta-depleted transplantation in children. Using its own MiXCR run on the PCR reads, TCRdb lists one record per CDR3 protein. This sample yields hundreds of thousands of distinct CDR3 sequences, of which around 12% are seen a single time; under 7% belongs to the top ten. The sample was PBMCs from the stem cell graft donor, taken from the stem cell graft. All receptors come from a human donor who donated a stem cell graft to a child with combined immunodeficiency. Both conserved end residues are part of each CDR3. D genes are given only for firm matches. Clone size is shown for a subset of rows, as once, few, many or a class of expanded clone.

V gene,clone size,D gene,J gene,CDR3 DNA,CDR3 protein
TRBV18,few,TRBD1,TRBJ1-1,TGTGCCAGCTCACCTTCGGGACAGCAAAACACTGAAGCTTTCTTT,CASSPSGQQNTEAFF
TRBV13,few,-,TRBJ2-3,TGTGCCAGCAGCCGTCTGAACACAGATACGCAGTATTTT,CASSRLNTDTQYF
TRBV24-1,few,-,TRBJ1-2,TGTGCCACCAGTGACGGACTCAACTATGGCTACACCTTC,CATSDGLNYGYTF
TRBV5-1,-,TRBD2,TRBJ2-1,TGCGCCAGCAGCTTGGGTGGGACTAGCCCCTCCAATGAGCAGTTCTTC,CASSLGGTSPSNEQFF
TRBV7-2,few,-,TRBJ2-7,TGTGCCAGCAGCTTACAGGAACGAGCAGGGGCCTCCTACGAGCAGTACTTC,CASSLQERAGASYEQYF
TRBV7-9,many,-,TRBJ1-2,TGTGCCAGCAGCTTAGAAAATTGGGACCCTAACTATGGCTACACCTTC,CASSLENWDPNYGYTF
TRBV4-1,many,-,TRBJ2-7,TGCGCCAGCAGCCAAGGGGGCTTGGTGAACGAGCAGTACTTC,CASSQGGLVNEQYF
TRBV4-3,-,-,TRBJ2-4,TGCGCCAGCAGCCAAGATCGTTCCGTCATTGGGGCCAAAAACATTCAGTACTTC,CASSQDRSVIGAKNIQYF
TRBV12-3/TRBV12-4,many,-,TRBJ1-4,TGTGCCAGCAGTTTACCAGGGGATAATGAAAAACTGTTTTTT,CASSLPGDNEKLFF
TRBV6-5,-,-,TRBJ2-7,TGTGCCGTAGGGGGGCCTCCCTACGAGCAGTACTTC,CAVGGPPYEQYF
TRBV6-1,many,-,TRBJ2-3,TGTGCCAGCAGTGTTCTCTCTAGCACAGATACGCAGTATTTT,CASSVLSSTDTQYF
TRBV7-8,many,TRBD2,TRBJ2-1,TGTGCCAGCAGCTTAGTGGAGACTAGCGGGAGCAAGCAGTTCTTC,CASSLVETSGSKQFF
TRBV12-3/TRBV12-4,-,TRBD2,TRBJ2-1,TGTGCCAGCAGTTTAAGAGGGGCGGGGGTAGCCTACAATGAGCAGTTCTTC,CASSLRGAGVAYNEQFF
TRBV5-5,few,TRBD1,TRBJ2-1,TGTGCCAGCAGCTTGAGGACAGGGGGAGTCAATGAGCAGTTCTTC,CASSLRTGGVNEQFF
TRBV10-3,few,-,TRBJ2-1,TGTGCCATCAGTGAGTTGGCGGGGCCCTCCAACAATGAGCAGTTCTTC,CAISELAGPSNNEQFF
TRBV29-1,many,TRBD2,TRBJ2-1,TGCAGCGTTGAGAGTAGCGGGGTTTACAATGAGCAGTTCTTC,CSVESSGVYNEQFF
TRBV24-1,few,-,TRBJ1-1,TGTGCCACCAGGCCCGGAGTGAACACTGAAGCTTTCTTT,CATRPGVNTEAFF
TRBV12-3/TRBV12-4,many,-,TRBJ2-1,TGTGCCAGCAGTTTCGCCAACAATGAGCAGTTCTTC,CASSFANNEQFF
TRBV12-3/TRBV12-4,few,-,TRBJ1-2,TGTGCCAGCTCGCAGGATGGGAGTGGCTACACCTTC,CASSQDGSGYTF
TRBV4-3,-,-,TRBJ1-2,TGCGCCAGCAGCCAAGTTGAGCGTCCCTTATTTAACTATGGCTACACCTTC,CASSQVERPLFNYGYTF
TRBV5-6,-,-,TRBJ2-5,TGTGCCAGCAGCTCCCGGCGAATAGTCATGTACCAAGAGACCCAGTACTTC,CASSSRRIVMYQETQYF
TRBV5-1,many,-,TRBJ2-5,TGCGCCAGCAGCCCCTTGAACTCCAAGGGAGAGACCCAGTACTTC,CASSPLNSKGETQYF
TRBV5-6,many,TRBD2,TRBJ2-3,TGTGCCAGCAGCTCAGCGGGGGGGCCTGGCACAGATACGCAGTATTTT,CASSSAGGPGTDTQYF
TRBV20-1,-,-,TRBJ2-7,TGCAGTACTAAACGCGACTACGAGCAGTACTTC,CSTKRDYEQYF
TRBV6-5,-,-,TRBJ2-7,TGTGCCAGCAGTACATCGACAGCTACCTACGAGCAGTACTTC,CASSTSTATYEQYF
TRBV7-2,few,-,TRBJ2-3,TGTGCCAGCAGCTTAGTCGAGGCTAGCACAGATACGCAGTATTTT,CASSLVEASTDTQYF